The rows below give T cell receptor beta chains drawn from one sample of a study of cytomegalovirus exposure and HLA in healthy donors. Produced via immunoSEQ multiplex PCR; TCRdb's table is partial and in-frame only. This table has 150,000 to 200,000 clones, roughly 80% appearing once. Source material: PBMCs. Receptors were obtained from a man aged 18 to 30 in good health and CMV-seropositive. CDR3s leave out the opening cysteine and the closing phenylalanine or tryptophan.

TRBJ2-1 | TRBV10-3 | AIQQGTSGYNEQF
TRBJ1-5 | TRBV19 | ASSIGFSGGWPQH
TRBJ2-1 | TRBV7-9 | ASSEGQGPNNEQF
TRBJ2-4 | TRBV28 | ASGGRGDIQY
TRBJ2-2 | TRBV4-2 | ASKIREGNTGELF
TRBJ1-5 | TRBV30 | AWTGGANQPQH
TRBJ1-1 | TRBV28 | ASSYTGGPTEAF
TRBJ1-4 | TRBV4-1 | ASSQVRLVSGNEKLF
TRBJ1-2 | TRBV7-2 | ASSLVHGRADYGYT
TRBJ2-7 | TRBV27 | AAGAYEQY
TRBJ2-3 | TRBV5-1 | ASSPPGRGTDTQY
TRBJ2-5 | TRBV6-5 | ASRVAGVGETQY
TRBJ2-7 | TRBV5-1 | ASSLFSVQEGTYEQY
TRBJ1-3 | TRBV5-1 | ASSFTGSSGNTIY
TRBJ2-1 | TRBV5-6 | ASSTLVGGTALEQF
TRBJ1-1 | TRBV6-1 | ASSEAGRSAF
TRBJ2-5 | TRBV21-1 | AVQSGGKYQETQY
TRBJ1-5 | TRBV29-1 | SVTGTGGDQPQH
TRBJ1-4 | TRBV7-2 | ASSPPTGKLF
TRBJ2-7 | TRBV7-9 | ASSSPRGHLSSYEQY
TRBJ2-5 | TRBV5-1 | ASSLDPSNTDY
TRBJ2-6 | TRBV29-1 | SARKTGANVLT
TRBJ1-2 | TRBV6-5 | ASRKMTGGYT
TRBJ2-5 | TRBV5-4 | ASSLSGTSGGTQY
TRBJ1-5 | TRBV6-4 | ASSAGGPNQPQH
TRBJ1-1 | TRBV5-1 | ASSYSSTGTEAF
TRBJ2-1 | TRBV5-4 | ASSLDSGTGNEQF
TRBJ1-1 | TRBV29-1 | SVLQGLTEAF